This section outlines one T cell receptor (beta chain) sequence together with its context. The source of the sample is a study of blood T cell repertoires in COVID-19. Generated by immunoSEQ multiplex PCR, the TCRdb table keeps only in-frame clones and is missing some. The sample carries about 480,000 clones, 89% recorded once. Seattle's cohort entered during active infection and was followed longitudinally. The germline V gene has CDR1 MGHRA and CDR2 YSYEKL. J was trimmed by 3 bases and V by 3 bases; bases with no gene match: 4. The CDR3 covers 16 residues. The J gene is TRBJ2-2, the V gene TRBV4-1, with TRBD1 identical over 10 bases. Sequenced input: peripheral blood. The clonotype originates from a man younger than 30 with COVID-19, enrolled during active disease. The CDR3 coding sequence is TGCGCCAGCAGCCAGCCGGGACAGGGGTACACCGGGGAGCTGTTTTTT. Translation: CASSQPGQGYTGELFF.